This TCR beta chain was identified during a study of T cells in Graves' hyperthyroidism and ophthalmopathy. This clonotype was found many times. Newly diagnosed hyperthyroidism patients aged 18 to 65 years had disease lasting under 2 months. Germline V gene sequence: CDR1 SGHTA, CDR2 FQGTGA. The ends lost 0 bases at V and 4 bases at J; junction bases unmatched: 3. CDR3 size: 14 residues. RNA transcripts gave rise to amplified TCR beta CDR3 regions. The TCR CDR3 first-round RT-PCR relied on the HTBI primer set. TCRdb re-derived calls from the multiplex PCR reads in MiXCR, one entry per CDR3 protein. The sample consists of more than 600,000 distinct CDR3 sequences, about 16% of them appearing once.

The gene calls are TRBV7-3 and TRBJ2-7; TRBD2 matches 7 bases. The TCR comes from a man aged 18 to 29 with Graves' hyperthyroidism. The specimen sequenced was blood. The CDR3 nucleotides are TGTGCCAGCAGCTTAACCGCGGGAGATTACGAGCAGTACTTC. It yields the protein CASSLTAGDYEQYF.